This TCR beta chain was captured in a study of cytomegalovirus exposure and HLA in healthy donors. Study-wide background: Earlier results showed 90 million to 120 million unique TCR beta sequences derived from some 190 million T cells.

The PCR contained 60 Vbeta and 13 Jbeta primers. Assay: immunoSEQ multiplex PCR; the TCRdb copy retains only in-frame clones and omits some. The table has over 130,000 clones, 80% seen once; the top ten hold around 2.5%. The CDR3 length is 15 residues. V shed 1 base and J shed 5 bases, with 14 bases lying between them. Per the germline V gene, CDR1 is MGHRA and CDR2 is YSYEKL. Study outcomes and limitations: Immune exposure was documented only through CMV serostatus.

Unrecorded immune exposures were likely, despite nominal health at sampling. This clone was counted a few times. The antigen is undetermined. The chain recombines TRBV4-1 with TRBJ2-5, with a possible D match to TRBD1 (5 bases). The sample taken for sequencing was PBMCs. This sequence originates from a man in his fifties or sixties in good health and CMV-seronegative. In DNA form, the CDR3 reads TGCGCCAGCAGCCAAGGGCAGGGCCGGTCGGAGACCCAGTACTTC. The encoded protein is CASSQGQGRSETQYF.